The entry that follows covers one TCR beta chain sequence. Its specificity is unknown. This specimen belongs to a study of T cell responses to AZD1222 COVID-19 vaccine. Study results and caveats: Every sample of the repertoires postdated the peak T cell response. Spike-specific TCR depth and breadth grew after two AZD1222 doses. Donors skewed white British and female; clonal diversity was possibly underestimated.

Measured with immunoSEQ multiplex PCR; TCRdb has only the in-frame clones, and not every one. This table holds 84,000 or so clones, 80% to 90% found once. The germline CDR1 and CDR2 sequences are SGDLS and YYNGEE. The CDR3 sequence is 14 residues long. V was clipped by 0 bases and J by 5 bases, with 8 bases between them. This sequence originates from an adult in good health. The sequencing here drew on peripheral blood, taken on day 0 of AZD1222 vaccination. V and J are TRBV9 and TRBJ1-4, with D possibly TRBD1 on 6 matching bases. The CDR3, as DNA: TGTGCCAGCAGCGTAGATAGGGGGAATGAAAAACTGTTTTTT. Residues: CASSVDRGNEKLFF. Together with reference TRBV9 and TRBJ1-4, the CDR3 gives the full variable domain: DSGVTQTPKHLITATGQRVTLRCSPRSGDLSVYWYQQSLDQGLQFLIQYYNGEERAKGNILERFSAQQFPDLHSELNLSSLELGDSALYFCASSVDRGNEKLFFGSGTQLSVL.